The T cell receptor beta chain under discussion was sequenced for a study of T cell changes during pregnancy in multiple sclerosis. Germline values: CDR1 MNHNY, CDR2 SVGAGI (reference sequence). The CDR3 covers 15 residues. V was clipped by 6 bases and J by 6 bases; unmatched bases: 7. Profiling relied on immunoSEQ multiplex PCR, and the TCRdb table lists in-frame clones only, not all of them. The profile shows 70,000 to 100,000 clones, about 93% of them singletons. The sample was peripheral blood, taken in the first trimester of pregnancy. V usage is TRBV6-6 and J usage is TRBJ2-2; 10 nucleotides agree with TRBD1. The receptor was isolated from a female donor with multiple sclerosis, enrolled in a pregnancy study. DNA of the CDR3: TGTGCCAGCAGGAATCCGGGACAGGGGTCCGGGGAGCTGTTTTTT. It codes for CASRNPGQGSGELFF.